The source of this T cell receptor (beta chain) is a study of early T cells in non-severe SARS-CoV-2 infection. At the level of the study: It was bulk RNA from unsorted whole blood that was sequenced, and the chains were unpaired. General observations from the study: Matching against VDJdb likely underestimated virus-specific expansions, favoring anti-spike CD8.

This CDR3 has 16 residues. The germline V and J ends were trimmed by 4 bases and 4 bases, with 20 bases remaining between them. Germline lookup yields CDR1 SGHRS and CDR2 YFSETQ. This clonotype has just a few counts. The target antigen is unknown. Individual cDNA molecules were tagged with unique molecular identifiers, the study reported. TCRdb re-derived calls from the 5' RACE reads in MiXCR, one entry per CDR3 protein. The data show just under 85,000 distinct CDR3 sequences, 10% seen once. The input for sequencing was whole blood, taken at baseline. The TCR comes from an adult who was a healthcare worker with PCR-confirmed SARS-CoV-2 infection or an uninfected control (not recorded which). J is TRBJ1-1 and V is TRBV5-1; the D gene is possibly TRBD1 (5 bases). The chain's CDR3 is CASSPGPGSGSTEAFF. The CDR3 DNA reads as TGCGCCAGCAGCCCGGGGCCAGGGTCCGGGTCCACTGAAGCTTTCTTT.